This TCR beta chain came from a study of blood T cell repertoires in COVID-19. Repertoires were generated with immunoSEQ multiplex PCR, while TCRdb's copy carries only in-frame clones and drops some. The sample has about 140,000 clones; about 80% are singletons. This CDR3 has 16 amino acids. V was pared by 5 bases and J by 7 bases, with 10 bases of the junction left unmatched. Germline V lookup: CDR1 SGHNT, CDR2 YENEEA. The sample comprised PBMCs or T cells enriched from blood (not recorded which). The rearrangement uses TRBV11-3 and TRBJ2-7, with TRBD2 identical over 14 bases. This TCR was recovered from a woman aged 18-29 years who had been exposed to COVID-19. The CDR3: CASSPAGTSGSREQYF. In DNA, the CDR3 is TGTGCCAGCAGCCCAGCTGGGACTAGCGGGAGTAGAGAGCAGTACTTC. Full variable domain (remainder filled in from reference TRBV11-3 and TRBJ2-7): EAGVVQSPRYKIIEKKQPVAFWCNPISGHNTLYWYLQNLGQGPELLIRYENEEAVDDSQLPKDRFSAERLKGVDSTLKIQPAELGDSAVYLCASSPAGTSGSREQYFGPGTRLTVT.